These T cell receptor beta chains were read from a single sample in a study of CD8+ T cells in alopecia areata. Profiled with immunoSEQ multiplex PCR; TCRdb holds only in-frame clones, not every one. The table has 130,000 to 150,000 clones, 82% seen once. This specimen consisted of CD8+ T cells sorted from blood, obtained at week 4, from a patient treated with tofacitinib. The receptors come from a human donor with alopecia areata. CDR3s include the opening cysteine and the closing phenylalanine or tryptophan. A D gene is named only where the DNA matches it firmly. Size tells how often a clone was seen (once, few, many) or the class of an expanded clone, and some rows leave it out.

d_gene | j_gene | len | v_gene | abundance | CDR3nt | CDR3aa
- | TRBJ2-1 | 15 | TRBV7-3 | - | TGTGCCAGCAGCTCTCGAGGGGACCGAAACAATGAGCAGTTCTTC | CASSSRGDRNNEQFF
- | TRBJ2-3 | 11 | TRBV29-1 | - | TGCAGCGTTACCTACACAGATACGCAGTATTTT | CSVTYTDTQYF
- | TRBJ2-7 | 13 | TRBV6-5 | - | TGTGCCAGCAGTCCCAACGTTGCCTACGAGCAGTACTTC | CASSPNVAYEQYF
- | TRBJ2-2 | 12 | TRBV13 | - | TGTGCCAGCAGCGAGAACACCGGGGAGCTGTTTTTT | CASSENTGELFF
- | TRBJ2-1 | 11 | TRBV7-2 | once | TGTGCCAGCAGCTTGGGAGGTGAGCAGTTCTTC | CASSLGGEQFF
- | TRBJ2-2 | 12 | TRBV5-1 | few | TGCGCCACTCCTTTGAACACCGGGGAGCTGTTTTTT | CATPLNTGELFF
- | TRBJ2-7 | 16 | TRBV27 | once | TGTGCCAGCAGTTTATCGAGTCAGGGTAGCTCCTACGAGCAGTACTTC | CASSLSSQGSSYEQYF
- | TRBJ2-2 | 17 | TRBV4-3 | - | TGCGCCAGCAGCCCCCATCACCGGAGGACTTTCACCGGGGAGCTGTTTTTT | CASSPHHRRTFTGELFF
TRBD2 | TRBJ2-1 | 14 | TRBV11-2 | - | TGTGCCAGCAGCCTTGGGACTAGCTACAATGAGCAGTTCTTC | CASSLGTSYNEQFF
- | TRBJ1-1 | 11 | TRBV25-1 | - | TGTGCCAGCAGGGCGAACACTGAAGCTTTCTTT | CASRANTEAFF
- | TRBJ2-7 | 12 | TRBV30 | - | TGTGCCTGGGGATTTGTTAGCTACGAGCAGTACTTC | CAWGFVSYEQYF